Listed below are T cell receptor beta chains from one sample, sequenced in a study of blood T cell repertoires in COVID-19. Sequencing used immunoSEQ multiplex PCR; TCRdb keeps in-frame clones, though not all of them. This table holds 200,000 to 250,000 clones, about 81% found once. Sequencing was carried out using PBMCs or T cells enriched from blood (not recorded which). Receptors were obtained from a man aged 35-49 years who had recovered from COVID-19. Each CDR3 is given with its conserved first and last residue. D genes are given only for firm matches. Where a row states a size, it is once, few, many or the class of an expanded clone; other rows omit it.

CDR3nt	CDR3aa	abundance	d_gene	j_gene	v_gene
TGTGCCAGCAGCTCCGATCGCCAGCTCGGGAGCTCCTATAATTCACCCCTCCACTTT	CASSSDRQLGSSYNSPLHF	.	.	TRBJ1-6	TRBV11-2
TGCGCCAGCAGCCTTCCCCGTAAGCAGGGCACAGATACGCAGTATTTT	CASSLPRKQGTDTQYF	.	.	TRBJ2-3	TRBV5-1
TGTGCCAGCAGACAGGGCTTGGGCAATCAGCCCCAGCATTTT	CASRQGLGNQPQHF	.	.	TRBJ1-5	TRBV25-1
TGTGCCAGCAGTTACTCGAGGGCAGGGGACGGCTATGGCTACACCTTC	CASSYSRAGDGYGYTF	.	.	TRBJ1-2	TRBV6-5
TGTGCCTGGAGAGAGGTCGACAATTCACCCCTCCACTTT	CAWREVDNSPLHF	few	.	TRBJ1-6	TRBV30
TGTGCCAGTAGTGTACAGGTGGGAGGTGGGAACACTGAAGCTTTCTTT	CASSVQVGGGNTEAFF	.	.	TRBJ1-1	TRBV19
TGTGCCAGCAGCCGTGGACAGGTCACAGATACGCAGTATTTT	CASSRGQVTDTQYF	.	TRBD1	TRBJ2-3	TRBV7-7
TGTGCCAGTAGCCCAGGGGGGAGGATTAACGAGCAGTACTTC	CASSPGGRINEQYF	.	.	TRBJ2-7	TRBV19
TGTGCCAGCAGCCATCAATTTTTTAATGACAGACACTATGGCTACACCTTC	CASSHQFFNDRHYGYTF	.	.	TRBJ1-2	TRBV14
TGTGCCAGCAGCCAAGTTCCAGAAGGGGGCTACGAGCAGTACTTC	CASSQVPEGGYEQYF	.	.	TRBJ2-7	TRBV3-1/TRBV3-2
TGCGCCAGCAGTGTGGACAGGAGCAGCGGTGAGCAGTTCTTC	CASSVDRSSGEQFF	few	TRBD1	TRBJ2-1	TRBV10-1
TGTGCCAGCAGCTTTCCCACATCGAACACTGAAGCTTTCTTT	CASSFPTSNTEAFF	.	.	TRBJ1-1	TRBV5-6
TGTGCCAGCAGCTGGACCGGGACTAGCGGGAACTCCTACGAGCAGTACTTC	CASSWTGTSGNSYEQYF	.	TRBD2	TRBJ2-7	TRBV4-2
TGCGCCAGCAGCTTTGGCGGGCAGCCCTCTGGAAACACCATATATTTT	CASSFGGQPSGNTIYF	.	.	TRBJ1-3	TRBV5-1
TGTGCCAGTAGCGTGACAGATGCCAATCAGCCCCAGCATTTT	CASSVTDANQPQHF	.	.	TRBJ1-5	TRBV19
TGCGCCAGCAGCTTGGGACAGTGGGACACCGGGGAGCTGTTTTTT	CASSLGQWDTGELFF	.	.	TRBJ2-2	TRBV5-1
TGTGCCAGCAGCCTCGGGACTAGCGGGGGGCATCAGGATGAGCAGTACTTC	CASSLGTSGGHQDEQYF	.	TRBD2	TRBJ2-7	TRBV3-1/TRBV3-2
TGTGCCAGCAGATATAACACTGAAGCTTTCTTT	CASRYNTEAFF	.	.	TRBJ1-1	TRBV6-5
TGTGCCACCAGTGGGTTAGATCTCTACAATGAGCAGTTCTTC	CATSGLDLYNEQFF	.	.	TRBJ2-1	TRBV24-1
TGCGCCAGCAGCCAGGCCGGGACTAGCGGGGGGGCGGGTCGAGAGACCCAGTACTTC	CASSQAGTSGGAGRETQYF	.	TRBD2	TRBJ2-5	TRBV4-1
TGTGCCAGCAGTCTACGAACCGGACAGTTTATGAACACTGAAGCTTTCTTT	CASSLRTGQFMNTEAFF	.	.	TRBJ1-1	TRBV27
TGTGCCAGCAGCACAGGGGGGTTTATGGGCAATCAGCCCCAGCATTTT	CASSTGGFMGNQPQHF	.	TRBD1	TRBJ1-5	TRBV2
TGTGCCAGCAGTCTCGGACAGAACACCGGGGAGCTGTTTTTT	CASSLGQNTGELFF	.	.	TRBJ2-2	TRBV6-5
TGTGCCAGCAGCCCCAGGGGGCGCGGGACAGATACGCAGTATTTT	CASSPRGRGTDTQYF	.	TRBD1	TRBJ2-3	TRBV7-2
TGTGCCAGCAGCCCACAGGGGGCCTTGTTAGGGACTGAAGCTTTCTTT	CASSPQGALLGTEAFF	.	TRBD1	TRBJ1-1	TRBV14